This TCR beta chain appears in the sequencing data of a study of cytomegalovirus exposure and HLA in healthy donors. Study-level results: Highly shared sequence variants in one cluster were likely a sequencing artifact. DRB1 showed the most TCR associations and HLA-C the fewest in a later analysis, as rates varied by HLA locus. Previously analyzed data showed that most TCR beta V segments were productive at a frequency of about 90% or about 30%.

PCR used 60 Vbeta primers and 13 Jbeta primers. The protocol was immunoSEQ multiplex PCR, while the TCRdb copy is restricted to in-frame clones and leaves out a portion. The data show 130,000 to 150,000 clones, 75% to 90% seen once. The V gene's germline CDR1 is SGHRS and CDR2 YFSETQ. V was cut by 3 bases and J by 8 bases, with 11 bases left in between. The CDR3 spans 12 residues. With regard to this clone: Its antigen is not known.

This sequence was found in a man aged 40-49 years in good health and CMV-seronegative. This chain links TRBV5-1 with TRBJ1-2; a weak D match, TRBD1 (5 bases). Sequences were obtained from PBMCs. The CDR3 coding sequence is TGCGCCAGCAGCTCGCAGGGTCAAGGCTACACCTTC. This translates into CASSSQGQGYTF. The entire variable domain, with the rest obtained from reference TRBV5-1 and TRBJ1-2, is as follows: KAGVTQTPRYLIKTRGQQVTLSCSPISGHRSVSWYQQTPGQGLQFLFEYFSETQRNKGNFPGRFSGRQFSNSRSEMNVSTLELGDSALYLCASSSQGQGYTFGSGTRLTVV.